This entry features one T cell receptor beta chain sequence. Its antigen is currently unknown. This entry belongs to a study of cytomegalovirus exposure and HLA in healthy donors. Points from the study as a whole: Other equally common chains were less clonally expanded than HLA-associated TCR beta chains, a later analysis showed. Rare TCR sequences dominated, though some public TCRs recurred in many donors.

Per the germline V gene, CDR1 is MNHEY and CDR2 is SVGAGI. The CDR3 has 15 amino acids. The V and J ends lost 6 bases and 4 bases respectively, with 18 bases between them. PCR involved 60 Vbeta and 13 Jbeta primers. Method: immunoSEQ multiplex PCR; TCRdb's copy keeps in-frame clones and lacks some. In the table there are around 150,000 clones, about 80% of which are singletons. Specimen: PBMCs. This rearrangement joins TRBV6-5 to TRBJ1-2, with no clear D. The source is a man aged 30 to 39 in good health and CMV-seronegative. The CDR3 nucleotides read TGTGCCAGCAGCTTCGGACGGGGTGGGCTCTATGGCTACACCTTC. It specifies CASSFGRGGLYGYTF.